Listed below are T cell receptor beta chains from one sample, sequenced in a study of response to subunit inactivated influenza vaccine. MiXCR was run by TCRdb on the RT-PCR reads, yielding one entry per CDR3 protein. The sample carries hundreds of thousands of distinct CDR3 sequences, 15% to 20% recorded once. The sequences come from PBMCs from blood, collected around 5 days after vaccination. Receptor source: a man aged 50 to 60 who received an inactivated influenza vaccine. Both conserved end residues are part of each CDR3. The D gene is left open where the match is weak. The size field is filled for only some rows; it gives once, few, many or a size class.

CDR3 DNA: TGTGCCAGCAGCCCTGCGGCGATAGCGTATAATGAGCAGTTCTTC
CDR3 protein: CASSPAAIAYNEQFF
clone size: few
J gene: TRBJ2-1
D gene: NA
V gene: TRBV5-4

CDR3 DNA: TGCAGTGCACACCCTACTAGCGGGGGGGGCACAGATACGCAGTATTTT
CDR3 protein: CSAHPTSGGGTDTQYF
clone size: few
J gene: TRBJ2-3
D gene: TRBD2
V gene: TRBV20-1

CDR3 DNA: TGCAGCGTCGGAGCTGGGTTGGAGGGCACTGAAGCTTTCTTT
CDR3 protein: CSVGAGLEGTEAFF
clone size: few
J gene: TRBJ1-1
D gene: NA
V gene: TRBV29-1

CDR3 DNA: TGTGCCAGCAGTTTCGGGAGTGGGGTTGTGGACTTC
CDR3 protein: CASSFGSGVVDF
clone size: many
J gene: TRBJ2-7
D gene: NA
V gene: TRBV28

CDR3 DNA: TGTGCCAGCTCACGGGAACAATCCTACAATGAGCAGTTCTTC
CDR3 protein: CASSREQSYNEQFF
clone size: NA
J gene: TRBJ2-1
D gene: NA
V gene: TRBV18

CDR3 DNA: TGCGCCAGCAGCCAAGCACAGGGGGGCACCCAGAGATCCGATGAAAAACTGTTTTTT
CDR3 protein: CASSQAQGGTQRSDEKLFF
clone size: NA
J gene: TRBJ1-4
D gene: TRBD1
V gene: TRBV4-3

CDR3 DNA: TGCAGTGCTAGTGGGACAGAAAAAGAGACCCAGTACTTC
CDR3 protein: CSASGTEKETQYF
clone size: NA
J gene: TRBJ2-5
D gene: TRBD1
V gene: TRBV20-1

CDR3 DNA: TGCGCCAGCAGCCAATCTTTCCGCGCGGAATCATTCACTGAAGCTTTCTTT
CDR3 protein: CASSQSFRAESFTEAFF
clone size: NA
J gene: TRBJ1-1
D gene: NA
V gene: TRBV4-1

CDR3 DNA: TGTGCCAGCAGCTTAGGTGGAATAGAAGAGACCCAGTACTTC
CDR3 protein: CASSLGGIEETQYF
clone size: few
J gene: TRBJ2-5
D gene: NA
V gene: TRBV7-9

CDR3 DNA: TGTGCCAGCAGTTACCTGGGTAGGGGCCAAGTGGGACTAGCGGTTAACAATGAGCAGTTCTTC
CDR3 protein: CASSYLGRGQVGLAVNNEQFF
clone size: NA
J gene: TRBJ2-1
D gene: TRBD2
V gene: TRBV6-2/TRBV6-3

CDR3 DNA: TGCAGTGCTAGAACTAGCGGGGGGGCCGGTACGAGCTCCTACAATGAGCAGTTCTTC
CDR3 protein: CSARTSGGAGTSSYNEQFF
clone size: NA
J gene: TRBJ2-1
D gene: TRBD2
V gene: TRBV20-1

CDR3 DNA: TGCAGCTTTGGGAAACCGGGCTCTGATGAGCAGTTCTTC
CDR3 protein: CSFGKPGSDEQFF
clone size: NA
J gene: TRBJ2-1
D gene: NA
V gene: TRBV20-1

CDR3 DNA: TGCAGTGTCGGACAGAACTACGAGCAGTACTTC
CDR3 protein: CSVGQNYEQYF
clone size: many
J gene: TRBJ2-7
D gene: NA
V gene: TRBV20-1

CDR3 DNA: TGCAGTGCTAGGGGCCTAGCGGGTTCCGGGGAGCTGTTTTTT
CDR3 protein: CSARGLAGSGELFF
clone size: NA
J gene: TRBJ2-2
D gene: TRBD2
V gene: TRBV20-1

CDR3 DNA: TGCGCCAGCAGTCACAGGGCTGATCAGCCCCAGCATTTT
CDR3 protein: CASSHRADQPQHF
clone size: few
J gene: TRBJ1-5
D gene: NA
V gene: TRBV10-2

CDR3 DNA: TGTGCCAGCAGCTTGGTGAGCGTCGAAAAACTGTTTTTT
CDR3 protein: CASSLVSVEKLFF
clone size: few
J gene: TRBJ1-4
D gene: NA
V gene: TRBV5-5

CDR3 DNA: TGCGCCAGCAGCTTGCAACCGGACAGGGGGAACAATGAGCAGTTCTTC
CDR3 protein: CASSLQPDRGNNEQFF
clone size: few
J gene: TRBJ2-1
D gene: TRBD1
V gene: TRBV5-1

CDR3 DNA: TGTGCCAGCAGTGAATCGGACAGGAGGGTATATGGCTACACCTTC
CDR3 protein: CASSESDRRVYGYTF
clone size: NA
J gene: TRBJ1-2
D gene: TRBD1
V gene: TRBV25-1

CDR3 DNA: TGTGCCACCGCGGACCCCGTGAAGGGGGGCTACACCTTC
CDR3 protein: CATADPVKGGYTF
clone size: many
J gene: TRBJ1-2
D gene: NA
V gene: TRBV24-1

CDR3 DNA: TGTGCCAGCAGTTTGTCAGGTATCGCTTCACCCCTCCACTTT
CDR3 protein: CASSLSGIASPLHF
clone size: many
J gene: TRBJ1-6
D gene: NA
V gene: TRBV12-3/TRBV12-4

CDR3 DNA: TGCAGCGTTGGGGTGAAGATGAACACTGAAGCTTTCTTT
CDR3 protein: CSVGVKMNTEAFF
clone size: few
J gene: TRBJ1-1
D gene: NA
V gene: TRBV29-1

CDR3 DNA: TGTGCCAGCTCACCACAAGCAGGGACCCGGGAGCTGTTTTTT
CDR3 protein: CASSPQAGTRELFF
clone size: NA
J gene: TRBJ2-2
D gene: NA
V gene: TRBV18

CDR3 DNA: TGCAGCGGATCGAACCAGGGGTCCTTTCAGGACGAGCAGTACTTC
CDR3 protein: CSGSNQGSFQDEQYF
clone size: many
J gene: TRBJ2-7
D gene: NA
V gene: TRBV29-1

CDR3 DNA: TGTGCCAGCAGTTCCTTAGCTATGAACACTGAAGCTTTCTTT
CDR3 protein: CASSSLAMNTEAFF
clone size: NA
J gene: TRBJ1-1
D gene: NA
V gene: TRBV27

CDR3 DNA: TGTGCCAGCAGCACGTGGTCTGGCTACACCTTC
CDR3 protein: CASSTWSGYTF
clone size: NA
J gene: TRBJ1-2
D gene: NA
V gene: TRBV7-9

CDR3 DNA: TGTGCCAGTTTGTCGATGGGGCCATACAATGAGCAGTTCTTC
CDR3 protein: CASLSMGPYNEQFF
clone size: many
J gene: TRBJ2-1
D gene: NA
V gene: TRBV7-2

CDR3 DNA: TGTGCCAGCGGACAGGGGGGGAGAGAGACCCAGTACTTC
CDR3 protein: CASGQGGRETQYF
clone size: NA
J gene: TRBJ2-5
D gene: TRBD1
V gene: TRBV7-9

CDR3 DNA: TGTGCCAGCAGTTCAACAGGGTTTTTCACAGATACGCAGTATTTT
CDR3 protein: CASSSTGFFTDTQYF
clone size: few
J gene: TRBJ2-3
D gene: NA
V gene: TRBV6-5

CDR3 DNA: TGTGCCAGCAGCCCAGTCGGGATCTACGAGCAGTACTTC
CDR3 protein: CASSPVGIYEQYF
clone size: NA
J gene: TRBJ2-7
D gene: NA
V gene: TRBV6-1

CDR3 DNA: TGTGCCAGCAGCTTAGAGGGTAGGCAGGGGGTAGACGAGCAGTACTTC
CDR3 protein: CASSLEGRQGVDEQYF
clone size: NA
J gene: TRBJ2-7
D gene: TRBD1
V gene: TRBV7-2

CDR3 DNA: TGTGCCAGCAGCCAAGATGGGACCCGCGATACGCAGTATTTT
CDR3 protein: CASSQDGTRDTQYF
clone size: NA
J gene: TRBJ2-3
D gene: NA
V gene: TRBV4-2

CDR3 DNA: TGTGCCAGCAGCCCACGAGGGGTAAACACCGGGGAGCTGTTTTTT
CDR3 protein: CASSPRGVNTGELFF
clone size: NA
J gene: TRBJ2-2
D gene: NA
V gene: TRBV7-9

CDR3 DNA: TGCGCCAGCAGCTACCTAGGGGCGGAAGAGACCCAGTACTTC
CDR3 protein: CASSYLGAEETQYF
clone size: NA
J gene: TRBJ2-5
D gene: NA
V gene: TRBV5-1

CDR3 DNA: TGTGCCAGCAGCCTAGGGACAGCGTTTGAGCAGTACTTC
CDR3 protein: CASSLGTAFEQYF
clone size: NA
J gene: TRBJ2-7
D gene: TRBD1
V gene: TRBV7-9

CDR3 DNA: TGTGCCAGCAGCTTAACCGAAACCGGTACTGAAGCTTTCTTT
CDR3 protein: CASSLTETGTEAFF
clone size: few
J gene: TRBJ1-1
D gene: NA
V gene: TRBV11-2

CDR3 DNA: TGTGCCAGCAGTTATGCAGGGGGGGGCTATGGCTACACCTTC
CDR3 protein: CASSYAGGGYGYTF
clone size: NA
J gene: TRBJ1-2
D gene: TRBD1
V gene: TRBV6-5

CDR3 DNA: TGTGCCAGCAGCCGTCTGGGGGGGGCAGGGCCAGATACGCAGTATTTT
CDR3 protein: CASSRLGGAGPDTQYF
clone size: few
J gene: TRBJ2-3
D gene: NA
V gene: TRBV7-2

CDR3 DNA: TGCAGTGCAGGGACAGGGGGGGTCTATGAGCAGTTCTTC
CDR3 protein: CSAGTGGVYEQFF
clone size: NA
J gene: TRBJ2-1
D gene: TRBD1
V gene: TRBV20-1

CDR3 DNA: TGTGCCAGCAGTTTCGGGACTATTATACAAGAGACCCAGTACTTC
CDR3 protein: CASSFGTIIQETQYF
clone size: many
J gene: TRBJ2-5
D gene: TRBD2
V gene: TRBV12-3/TRBV12-4

CDR3 DNA: TGTGCCAGCAGTCACCTCCCCTCGAACTCCTACGAGCAGTACTTC
CDR3 protein: CASSHLPSNSYEQYF
clone size: NA
J gene: TRBJ2-7
D gene: NA
V gene: TRBV27

CDR3 DNA: TGTGCCAGCCAGGTTTTGCCGACCGGGGAGCTGTTTTTT
CDR3 protein: CASQVLPTGELFF
clone size: NA
J gene: TRBJ2-2
D gene: NA
V gene: TRBV12-3/TRBV12-4

CDR3 DNA: TGCGCCAGCAGCTTGGCGGCTAGCGGGACCAATGAGCAGTTCTTC
CDR3 protein: CASSLAASGTNEQFF
clone size: few
J gene: TRBJ2-1
D gene: TRBD2
V gene: TRBV5-1

CDR3 DNA: TGCAATGCTAGAGATCTCGAGGGGAGGACCTACGAGCAGTACTTC
CDR3 protein: CNARDLEGRTYEQYF
clone size: NA
J gene: TRBJ2-7
D gene: NA
V gene: TRBV20-1

CDR3 DNA: TGTGCCAGCAGCGGAGACGGAGAGACCCAGTACTTC
CDR3 protein: CASSGDGETQYF
clone size: NA
J gene: TRBJ2-5
D gene: NA
V gene: TRBV7-2

CDR3 DNA: TGCAGTGCTTCCGTAGGGACTAGTGGGGGGGCTGAGCAGTTCTTC
CDR3 protein: CSASVGTSGGAEQFF
clone size: few
J gene: TRBJ2-1
D gene: TRBD2
V gene: TRBV20-1

CDR3 DNA: TGCGCCACCTTACGATCCACAGGGGGCCGCAATCAGCCCCAGCATTTT
CDR3 protein: CATLRSTGGRNQPQHF
clone size: NA
J gene: TRBJ1-5
D gene: TRBD1
V gene: TRBV4-3

CDR3 DNA: TGCGCCAGCAGCCGAGACCAACTAACACCAGGGTATGGCTACACCTTC
CDR3 protein: CASSRDQLTPGYGYTF
clone size: few
J gene: TRBJ1-2
D gene: NA
V gene: TRBV4-3

CDR3 DNA: TGTGCCAGCTCGCCGGGACAGGGAGAGGGGACCGGCTATGGCTACACCTTC
CDR3 protein: CASSPGQGEGTGYGYTF
clone size: NA
J gene: TRBJ1-2
D gene: TRBD1
V gene: TRBV18